The 5 T cell receptor beta chains presented below share a single source sample, sequenced in a study of shared clonotypes between healthy human individuals. Profiled with immunoSEQ multiplex PCR; TCRdb holds only in-frame clones, not every one. The sample lists 560,000 or so clones; around 96% were seen once. The naive CD8 fraction comprised CD45RO-negative cells positively selected for CCR7 and excluded terminally differentiated effector memory CD45RA+ cells. The sequenced sample was naive CD8+ T cells sorted from blood. These receptors came from a woman aged 25 to 39 in good health.

This sequence joins TRBV6-1 and TRBJ2-1; the match to TRBD2 covers 11 bases. Germline lookup yields CDR1 MNHNS and CDR2 SASEGT. The CDR3 extends over 15 amino acids. Germline trimming cut 6 bases from V and 5 bases from J; bases unmatched to any gene: 6. The CDR3 region is CASSRLAGLHNEQFF. In DNA form, the CDR3 reads TGTGCCAGCAGCCGACTAGCGGGACTTCACAATGAGCAGTTCTTC.

CDR3 bases: TGTGCCAGCAGTGAAGCTGAGCAGGGTGGGCTCTACGAGCAGTACTTC. This gives the protein CASSEAEQGGLYEQYF. The rearrangement joins TRBV2 to TRBJ2-7; maybe TRBD1 (5 bases). Germline V gene lookup returns CDR1 SNHLY and CDR2 FYNNEI. V was pared by 0 bases and J by 3 bases, with 15 bases between. This CDR3 spans 16 amino acids.

This clone appeared once. The chain recombines TRBV13 with TRBJ1-4; D may be TRBD1 (5 bases). Germline values: CDR1 PRHDT, CDR2 FYEKMQ (reference sequence). This CDR3 spans 16 amino acids. Trimming shortened V by 4 bases and J by 3 bases, and 15 bases separated the two germline ends. The CDR3 region has the DNA TGTGCCAGCAGCTACCAAGACAGATCAGCTAATGAAAAACTGTTTTTT. Encoded protein: CASSYQDRSANEKLFF. Complete variable domain (other parts from reference TRBV13 and TRBJ1-4): AAGVIQSPRHLIKEKRETATLKCYPIPRHDTVYWYQQGPGQDPQFLISFYEKMQSDKGSIPDRFSAQQFSDYHSELNMSSLELGDSALYFCASSYQDRSANEKLFFGSGTQLSVL.

This clone appeared once. The rearrangement joins TRBV27 to TRBJ1-4; maybe TRBD1 (6 bases). Germline V gives CDR1 MNHEY, CDR2 SMNVEV (reference sequence). There are 15 residues in the CDR3. V was trimmed by 5 bases and J by 6 bases, leaving 16 bases between them. CDR3 amino acids: CASSAQVAGDEKLFF. The DNA for the CDR3 is TGTGCCAGCAGTGCCCAGGTTGCAGGGGATGAAAAACTGTTTTTT.

This clone appeared once. J is TRBJ2-1 and V is TRBV10-3, with a weak D call TRBD2 (6 bases). Germline CDR1 and CDR2: ENHRY and SYGVKD. This CDR3 has 15 residues. Trimming cost V 2 bases and J 3 bases, with 11 bases left between them. The CDR3 DNA sequence: TGTGCCATCAGTGAGGTAGCGGCCCACTACAATGAGCAGTTCTTC. Translating it yields CAISEVAAHYNEQFF.